The TCR beta chain described here comes from a study of cytomegalovirus exposure and HLA in healthy donors. Study-wide background: There were 350 to 400 genotyped donors. Of these, roughly 80% fell in the genetic ancestry cluster associated with self-reported Caucasian donors.

Study-wide points: Reports described diagnosis of cytomegalovirus status by the classifier as highly specific and sensitive. A later analysis reportedly found that, within productive TCRs, an Asian-associated ancestry cluster had fewer N-insertions than the mean observed across the approximately 660 donors.

Per the germline V gene, CDR1 is KGHSH and CDR2 is LQKENI. V gave up 2 bases and J gave up 0 bases, with 11 bases separating them. The CDR3 loop spans 16 amino acids. PCR used 60 Vbeta primers and 13 Jbeta primers. Using immunoSEQ multiplex PCR, the repertoire was profiled, and TCRdb retains in-frame clones only, with some absent. The sample holds some 120,000 clones, over 60% seen once. On this clone itself: The antigen remains undetermined.

This cohort consisted of healthy bone marrow donors. Sequenced: PBMCs. The receptor was derived from a man aged 30 to 45 in good health and CMV-seropositive. The chain is built from TRBV18 and TRBJ1-3, with a possible D match to TRBD1 (6 bases). The DNA for the CDR3 is TGTGCCAGCTCACCAATCCCGGACAGCTCTGGAAACACCATATATTTT. Translation: CASSPIPDSSGNTIYF.